The 31 T cell receptor beta chains below all came from one sample that was sequenced in a study of T cells in Graves' hyperthyroidism and ophthalmopathy. There were TCR beta CDR3 regions amplified from RNA transcripts. A set of HTBI primers served as the primers for a first-round RT-PCR of the TCR CDR3. TCRdb re-called the multiplex PCR reads through MiXCR, storing one row per CDR3 protein. The data hold almost 600,000 distinct CDR3 sequences, with about 43% observed a single time. Sequencing was carried out using peripheral blood or thyroid tissue (not recorded which). All receptors derive from a woman younger than 30 with Graves' hyperthyroidism.

This clonotype was observed at least ten times. The chain employs TRBV5-6 and TRBJ2-2, with 7 bases fitting TRBD1. Germline CDR1 SGHDT, CDR2 YYEEEE. With 2 bases clipped from V and 4 bases from J, the junction kept 5 bases outside the gene matches. The CDR3 totals 15 residues. The CDR3 DNA follows: TGTGCCAGCAGCTTTACAGGGGTGGGCACCGGGGAGCTGTTTTTT. Amino acid sequence: CASSFTGVGTGELFF.

The chain is built from TRBV20-1 and TRBJ2-5; no reliable D call. Germline-derived CDR1 and CDR2 are DFQATT and SNEGSKA (reference sequence). V dropped 5 bases and J dropped 5 bases, with 9 bases sitting between them. The CDR3 has 11 residues. CDR3 amino acids: CSALGGETQYF. The CDR3, as DNA: TGCAGTGCTCTTGGTGGGGAGACCCAGTACTTC.

The V call is TRBV29-1, the J call TRBJ1-4; D remains ambiguous. Germline CDR1 is SQVTM and CDR2 is ANQGSEA. Trimming took 4 bases from V and 5 from J, leaving 8 bases between them. This CDR3 has 12 amino acids. CDR3 DNA: TGCAGCGTTGGAAGGCAAAATGAAAAACTGTTTTTT. It specifies CSVGRQNEKLFF.

This clonotype was counted ten times or more. The chain carries TRBV29-1 and TRBJ2-7; D might be TRBD1 or TRBD2, each matching 5 bases. Looked up from germline, CDR1 is SQVTM and CDR2 is ANQGSEA. This CDR3 comprises 14 residues. V was shortened by 7 bases and J by 3 bases, with 19 bases between the two germline ends. CDR3 coding DNA: TGCAGCGCCCTGCAAGGGGACGGGATCTACGAGCAGTACTTC. The encoded protein is CSALQGDGIYEQYF.

The chain has TRBV20-1 and TRBJ1-5; D ambiguous. Germline assignment: CDR1 DFQATT and CDR2 SNEGSKA (reference sequence). Trimming left V 6 bases short and J 6 bases short, with 21 bases between. CDR3 size: 15 residues. The CDR3 sequence is CSAQPLGRVRQPQHF. The CDR3 region has the DNA TGCAGTGCGCAACCACTGGGAAGGGTCCGTCAGCCCCAGCATTTT.

In its sample, this clonotype was seen once. The chain links TRBV25-1 to TRBJ2-7; 10 bases agree with TRBD2. J gave up 3 bases and V 6 bases, and 5 bases lay outside the gene matches. The CDR3 runs to 14 residues. CDR1 is MGHDK, CDR2 SYGVNS, per germline. The CDR3 here is CASRLAGQYYEQYF. CDR3 DNA: TGTGCCAGCAGACTAGCGGGACAATACTACGAGCAGTACTTC.

This clonotype was seen repeatedly, ten times or more. The V and J genes are TRBV20-1 and TRBJ1-4, with a possible D match to TRBD1 (6 bases). The germline V and J ends were trimmed by 4 bases and 5 bases, with 11 bases remaining between them. Germline assignment: CDR1 DFQATT and CDR2 SNEGSKA (reference sequence). The CDR3 has 13 residues. CDR3 amino acids: CSATDSSNEKLFF. The CDR3 DNA follows: TGCAGTGCTACGGACAGTTCGAATGAAAAACTGTTTTTT.

The table lists this clonotype with many counts. DNA of the CDR3: TGTGCCAGCACCGAGACAGGGGGAAGAGAAAAACTGTTTTTT. This gives the protein CASTETGGREKLFF. The chain has TRBV12-3 or TRBV12-4 and TRBJ1-4, with 9 bases aligning to TRBD1. The CDR3 is made up of 14 amino acids. After removal of 7 bases from V and 8 bases from J, the junction contained 8 bases not matched to a gene.

As regards this clonotype: Possible read error: a much larger clone is one base away. The V and J genes are TRBV5-1 and TRBJ2-7; 10 bases line up with TRBD2. This CDR3 is built from 16 residues. The V gene's germline CDR1 is SGHRS and CDR2 YFSETQ. CDR3 loop: CASSLGLAGSSYGQYF. DNA of the CDR3: TGCGCCAGCAGCTTGGGACTAGCGGGCTCCTCCTACGGGCAGTACTTC.

This chain uses TRBV7-9 with TRBJ2-7; 13 bases are a match to TRBD2. The CDR3 has 16 amino acids. Germline V gives CDR1 SEHNR, CDR2 FQNEAQ (reference sequence). Losses at the gene ends were 5 bases for V and 2 bases for J; bases not matched to a gene: 6. CDR3 in amino acids: CASSQGTSGKAYEQYF. As DNA, the CDR3 is TGTGCCAGCAGCCAGGGGACTAGCGGGAAAGCCTACGAGCAGTACTTC.

This chain uses TRBV29-1 with TRBJ1-1, with 9 bases fitting TRBD1. Germline V CDR1 and CDR2: SQVTM, ANQGSEA. Losses at the gene ends were 8 bases for V and 5 bases for J; bases not matched to a gene: 6. This CDR3 is 12 amino acids long. CDR3: CSQGQGRTEAFF. The CDR3 nucleotides are TGCAGCCAAGGACAGGGGAGGACTGAAGCTTTCTTT.

This clonotype appeared many times. J is TRBJ1-2 and V is TRBV2, with 8 bases matching TRBD1. CDR1 SNHLY and CDR2 FYNNEI come from the germline V gene. V dropped 7 bases and J dropped 0; count of bases not matched to a gene: 4. This CDR3 has 14 residues. CDR3: CASTATGANYGYTF. The CDR3 bases are TGTGCCAGCACCGCGACAGGGGCTAACTATGGCTACACCTTC.

Details on this clonotype: This may arise from a read error, as a much more abundant clone is one base away. The chain has TRBV7-9 and TRBJ2-2; possibly TRBD2 for D (5 bases). From germline, CDR1 is SEHNR and CDR2 FQNEAQ (reference sequence). This CDR3 has 15 amino acids. CDR3 loop: CASSSEYPHTGEPFF. CDR3 bases: TGTGCCAGCAGCTCGGAATACCCCCACACCGGGGAGCCGTTTTTT.

This chain joins TRBV7-2 and TRBJ1-1; 8 nucleotides agree with TRBD1. The CDR3 is made up of 15 amino acids. With 5 bases clipped from V and 3 bases from J, the junction kept 8 bases outside the gene matches. CDR1 is SGHTA, CDR2 FQGNSA, per germline. CDR3 residues: CASSSVTGGYTEAFF. CDR3 sequence (DNA): TGTGCCAGCAGCAGCGTCACAGGGGGATACACTGAAGCTTTCTTT.

V usage is TRBV19 and J usage is TRBJ2-1, with 11 bases that match TRBD2. The V segment lost 4 bases and the J segment 4 bases; nucleotides outside the gene matches: 0. This CDR3 has 14 amino acids. CDR1 and CDR2 from the germline V gene are LNHDA and SQIVND (reference sequence). CDR3 sequence (DNA): TGTGCCAGTAGTACTAGCGGGAGGTACAATGAGCAGTTCTTC. Translation: CASSTSGRYNEQFF. The variable domain in full, completed from reference TRBV19 and TRBJ2-1, reads DGGITQSPKYLFRKEGQNVTLSCEQNLNHDAMYWYRQDPGQGLRLIYYSQIVNDFQKGDIAEGYSVSREKKESFPLTVTSAQKNPTAFYLCASSTSGRYNEQFFGPGTRLTVL.

This clonotype was detected ten times or more. The V and J genes are TRBV10-3 and TRBJ1-2; D unclear. The V and J ends lost 3 bases and 7 bases respectively, with 21 bases between them. The CDR3 extends over 16 amino acids. Germline V gene data show CDR1 as ENHRY and CDR2 as SYGVKD. The CDR3 loop reads CAISDGSLAPAPGYTF. CDR3 coding DNA: TGTGCCATCAGTGATGGTTCATTGGCGCCCGCCCCTGGCTACACCTTC.

The chain couples TRBV7-9 to TRBJ2-3; 14 nucleotides agree with TRBD2. Germline CDR1 reads SEHNR; CDR2 reads FQNEAQ (reference sequence). CDR3 length equals 18 residues. With V trimmed by 7 bases and J by 3 bases, 12 bases remained unmatched. CDR3 nucleotides: TGTGCCAGCACCCAGACTAGCGGGAGGGCCTCGTGGACAGATACGCAGTATTTT. Amino acid sequence: CASTQTSGRASWTDTQYF. Together with reference TRBV7-9 and TRBJ2-3, the CDR3 gives the full variable domain: DTGVSQNPRHKITKRGQNVTFRCDPISEHNRLYWYRQTLGQGPEFLTYFQNEAQLEKSRLLSDRFSAERPKGSFSTLEIQRTEQGDSAMYLCASTQTSGRASWTDTQYFGPGTRLTVL.

This chain connects TRBV10-3 to TRBJ2-5; 8 nucleotides line up with TRBD2. The CDR3 extends over 15 amino acids. Germline V gives CDR1 ENHRY, CDR2 SYGVKD. J was trimmed by 5 bases and V by 8 bases; bases with no gene match: 13. CDR3: CAIGESGLVYETQYF. The DNA of the CDR3 is TGTGCCATCGGGGAGTCGGGACTAGTGTATGAGACCCAGTACTTC.

Ten or more counts support this clonotype. V gene TRBV19 combines with J gene TRBJ1-2; D is uncertain. This CDR3 region has 13 residues. The germline V gene encodes CDR1 LNHDA and CDR2 SQIVND (reference sequence). The V end was cut by 7 bases, the J end by 4 bases, with 13 bases between. CDR3 sequence reads: CASTAGVTYGYTF. In DNA, the CDR3 is TGTGCCAGTACTGCCGGGGTGACCTATGGCTACACCTTC.

The gene calls are TRBV6-9 and TRBJ1-2; a possible D gene is TRBD1 (6 bases). The CDR3 extends over 21 amino acids. V gave up 5 bases and J gave up 0 bases, with 31 bases separating them. The germline CDR1 and CDR2 sequences are MNHGY and SVAAGI. The CDR3 nucleotides read TGTGCCAGCAGTCTCCTAACGTCGACAGGTCTAAGTATGCCAGCTAACTATGGCTACACCTTC. Translation: CASSLLTSTGLSMPANYGYTF.

About this clonotype: The conserved phenylalanine or tryptophan normally closing the CDR3 is absent here, so this likely arose from a read error. No DNA is shown, since the ends of the CDR3 on it are uncertain; the CDR3 is the one TCRdb lists. This rearrangement joins TRBV7-2 to TRBJ1-6. Germline lookup yields CDR1 SGHTA and CDR2 FQGNSA. The CDR3 contains 10 residues when both ends are counted. The CDR3 loop is CASSSAGTSG.

CDR3 DNA sequence: TGTGCCAGCAGCTCCACAGAAGGGACCCAGTACTTC. This codes for CASSSTEGTQYF. The chain couples TRBV7-9 to TRBJ2-5; D remains ambiguous. CDR3 size: 12 residues. The V end was cut by 4 bases, the J end by 7 bases, with 10 bases between. Germline CDR1 is SEHNR and CDR2 is FQNEAQ (reference sequence).

At least ten counts were recorded for this clonotype. The rearrangement links TRBV7-8 to TRBJ1-3; 10 bases match TRBD1. J gave up 1 base and V 5 bases, and 8 bases lay outside the gene matches. The germline V gene encodes CDR1 SGHVS and CDR2 FQNEAQ. This CDR3 region has 17 residues. The CDR3 region is CASSRIRDRGSGNTIYF. The DNA of the CDR3 is TGTGCCAGCAGCCGAATCCGGGACAGGGGTTCTGGAAACACCATATATTTT.

This clonotype was seen more than once but under ten times. The CDR3 sequence: CATSPSSGTVGVDTQYF. CDR3 nucleotides: TGTGCCACCAGCCCGTCGAGCGGGACAGTAGGCGTCGATACGCAGTATTTT. The chain couples TRBV15 to TRBJ2-3; the D gene could be TRBD1 or TRBD2 (7 bases each). In germline, CDR1 is LNHNV, CDR2 YYDKDF (reference sequence). This CDR3 comprises 17 residues. The V end was cut by 5 bases, the J end by 6 bases, with 24 bases between.

V is TRBV20-1 and J is TRBJ2-3; D might be TRBD1 (7 bases). V dropped 4 bases and J dropped 2 bases, with 10 bases sitting between them. From germline, CDR1 is DFQATT and CDR2 SNEGSKA (reference sequence). The CDR3 totals 13 residues. This CDR3 reads CSATGGLTDTQYF. CDR3 sequence (DNA): TGCAGTGCTACAGGGGGGCTCACAGATACGCAGTATTTT.

On this clonotype itself: This sequence may be a read error, since a much larger clone differs from it by one base. In nucleotides, the CDR3 is TGCGCCAGCAGCCAAGTGGGGGCGGGGGCTCAGCCCCAGCATTTT. Translated, it gives CASSQVGAGAQPQHF. The V gene is TRBV4-3, the J gene TRBJ1-5; TRBD1 is a possible D gene (6 bases). V lost 1 base to trimming and J lost 6 bases, with 13 bases between them. The CDR3 is made up of 15 amino acids. CDR1 and CDR2 (germline): LGHNA, YSLEER.

The V call is TRBV7-6, the J call TRBJ2-7, with a weak D call TRBD1 (5 bases). The V end was cut by 11 bases, the J end by 7 bases, with 18 bases between. The CDR3 runs 12 residues. Per germline, CDR1 SGHVS and CDR2 FNYEAQ. Here the CDR3 reads CAPLSAGREQYF. The CDR3 region has the DNA TGTGCCCCCCTTTCGGCAGGGCGGGAGCAGTACTTC.

This chain joins TRBV7-6 and TRBJ2-2, with 7 nucleotides matching TRBD2. CDR3 length: 15 residues. Trimming at V came to 0 bases and at J to 8 bases, leaving 6 bases not matched to a gene. Germline CDR1 reads SGHVS; CDR2 reads FNYEAQ. The CDR3 DNA follows: TGTGCCAGCAGCTTAGCGGGAGGGCCGGGGGGGGAGCTGTTTTTT. Amino acid sequence: CASSLAGGPGGELFF. The whole variable domain, remainder taken from reference TRBV7-6 and TRBJ2-2, is GAGVSQSPRYKVTKRGQDVALRCDPISGHVSLYWYRQALGQGPEFLTYFNYEAQQDKSGLPNDRFSAERPEGSISTLTIQRTEQRDSAMYRCASSLAGGPGGELFFGEGSRLTVL.

This clonotype appeared many times. This chain links TRBV9 with TRBJ2-2; 8 bases are a match to TRBD2. Unmatched junction bases numbered 8, after V lost 0 bases and J lost 4 bases. This CDR3 has 17 amino acids. Germline CDR1 reads SGDLS; CDR2 reads YYNGEE. For the CDR3, the DNA is TGTGCCAGCAGCGTAGGGGAAGCGGGAGCGATCACCGGGGAGCTGTTTTTT. It encodes CASSVGEAGAITGELFF. Full variable domain (remainder filled in from reference TRBV9 and TRBJ2-2): DSGVTQTPKHLITATGQRVTLRCSPRSGDLSVYWYQQSLDQGLQFLIQYYNGEERAKGNILERFSAQQFPDLHSELNLSSLELGDSALYFCASSVGEAGAITGELFFGEGSRLTVL.

This clonotype was counted many times. The chain combines TRBV7-3 with TRBJ2-2, with TRBD1 identical over 8 bases. There are 15 residues in the CDR3. Germline V gives CDR1 SGHTA, CDR2 FQGTGA. Unmatched junction bases numbered 5, after V lost 5 bases and J lost 3 bases. The CDR3 loop reads CASSGQGDHTGELFF. The DNA of the CDR3 is TGTGCCAGCAGCGGACAGGGCGACCACACCGGGGAGCTGTTTTTT.

The V call is TRBV5-6, the J call TRBJ2-5, with 12 bases fitting TRBD2. Germline CDR1 SGHDT, CDR2 YYEEEE. The CDR3 contains 16 residues. V lost 0 bases to trimming and J lost 5 bases; unmatched junction nucleotides: 5. The CDR3 DNA follows: TGTGCCAGCAGCTTGGGACTAGCGGGAGTCTATGAGACCCAGTACTTC. It codes for CASSLGLAGVYETQYF.